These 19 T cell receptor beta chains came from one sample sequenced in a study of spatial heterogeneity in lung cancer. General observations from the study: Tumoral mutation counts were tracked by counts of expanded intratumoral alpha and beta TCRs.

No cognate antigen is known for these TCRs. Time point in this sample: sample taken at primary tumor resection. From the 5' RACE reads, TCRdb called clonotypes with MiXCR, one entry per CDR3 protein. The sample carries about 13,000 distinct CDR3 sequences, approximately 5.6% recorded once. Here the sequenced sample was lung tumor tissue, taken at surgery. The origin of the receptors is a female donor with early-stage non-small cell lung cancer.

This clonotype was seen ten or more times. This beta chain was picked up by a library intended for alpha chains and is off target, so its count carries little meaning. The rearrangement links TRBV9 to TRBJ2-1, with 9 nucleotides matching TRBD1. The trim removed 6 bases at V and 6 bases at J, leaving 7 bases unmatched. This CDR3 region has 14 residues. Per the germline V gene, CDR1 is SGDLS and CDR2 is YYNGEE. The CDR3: CASTRQGVGNEQFF. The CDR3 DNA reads TGTGCCAGCACTCGACAGGGGGTAGGCAATGAGCAGTTCTTC.

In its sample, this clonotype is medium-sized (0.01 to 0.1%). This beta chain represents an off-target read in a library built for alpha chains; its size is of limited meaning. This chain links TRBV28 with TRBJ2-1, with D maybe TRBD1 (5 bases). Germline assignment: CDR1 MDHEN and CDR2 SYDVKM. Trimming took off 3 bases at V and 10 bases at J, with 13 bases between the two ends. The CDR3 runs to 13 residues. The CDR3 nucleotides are TGTGCCAGCAGTTTGATTAACAGGTCCGAGCAGTTCTTC. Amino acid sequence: CASSLINRSEQFF.

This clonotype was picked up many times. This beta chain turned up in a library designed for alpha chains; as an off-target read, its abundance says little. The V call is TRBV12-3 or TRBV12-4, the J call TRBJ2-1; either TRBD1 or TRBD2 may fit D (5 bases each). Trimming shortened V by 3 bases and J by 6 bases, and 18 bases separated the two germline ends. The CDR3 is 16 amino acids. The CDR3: CASSFWAESRGNEQFF. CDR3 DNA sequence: TGTGCCAGCAGTTTTTGGGCGGAGTCGAGGGGCAATGAGCAGTTCTTC.

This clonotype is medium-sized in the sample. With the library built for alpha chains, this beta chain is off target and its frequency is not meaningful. The CDR3 sequence: CASIKYMDDTEAFF. The CDR3 nucleotides read TGTGCCAGCATCAAATATATGGACGACACTGAAGCTTTCTTT. V and J are TRBV7-8 and TRBJ1-1; no clear D. Germline CDR1 reads SGHVS; CDR2 reads FQNEAQ. The CDR3 spans 14 residues. The V end lost 7 bases, the J end lost 3 bases, and 15 bases lay between the germline ends.

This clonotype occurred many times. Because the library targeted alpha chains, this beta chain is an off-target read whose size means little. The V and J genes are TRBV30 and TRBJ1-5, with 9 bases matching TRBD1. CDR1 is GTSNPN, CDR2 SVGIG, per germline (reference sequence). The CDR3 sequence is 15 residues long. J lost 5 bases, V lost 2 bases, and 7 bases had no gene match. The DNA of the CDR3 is TGTGCCTGGAGTCACCGGGACAGGGACTATCAGCCCCAGCATTTT. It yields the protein CAWSHRDRDYQPQHF.

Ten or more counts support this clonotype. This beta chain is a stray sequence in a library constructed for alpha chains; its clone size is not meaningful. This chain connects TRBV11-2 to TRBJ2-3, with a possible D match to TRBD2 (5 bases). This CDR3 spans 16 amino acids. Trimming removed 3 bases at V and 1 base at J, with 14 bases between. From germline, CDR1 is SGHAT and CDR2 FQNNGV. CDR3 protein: CASSFRAGIGTDTQYF. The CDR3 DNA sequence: TGTGCCAGCAGCTTCCGAGCCGGGATCGGCACAGATACGCAGTATTTT. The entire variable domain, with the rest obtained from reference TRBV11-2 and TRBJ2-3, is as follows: EAGVAQSPRYKIIEKRQSVAFWCNPISGHATLYWYQQILGQGPKLLIQFQNNGVVDDSQLPKDRFSAERLKGVDSTLKIQPAKLEDSAVYLCASSFRAGIGTDTQYFGPGTRLTVL.

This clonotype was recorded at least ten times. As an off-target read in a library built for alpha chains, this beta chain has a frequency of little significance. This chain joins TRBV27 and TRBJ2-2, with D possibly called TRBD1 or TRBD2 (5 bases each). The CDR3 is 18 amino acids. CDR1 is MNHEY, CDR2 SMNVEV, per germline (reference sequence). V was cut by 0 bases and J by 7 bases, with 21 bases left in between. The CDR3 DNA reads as TGTGCCAGCAGTTTATCCGCAAAGGCTTATGGGGCGGGCGGGGAGCTGTTTTTT. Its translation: CASSLSAKAYGAGGELFF.

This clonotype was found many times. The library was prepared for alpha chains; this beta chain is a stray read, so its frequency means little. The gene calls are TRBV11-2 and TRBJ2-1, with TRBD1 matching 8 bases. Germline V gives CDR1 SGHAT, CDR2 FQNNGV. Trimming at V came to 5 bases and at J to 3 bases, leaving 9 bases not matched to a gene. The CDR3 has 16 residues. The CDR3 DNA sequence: TGTGCCAGCAGCGGTTTGGCAGGGGGCGGCTACAATGAGCAGTTCTTC. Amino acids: CASSGLAGGGYNEQFF.

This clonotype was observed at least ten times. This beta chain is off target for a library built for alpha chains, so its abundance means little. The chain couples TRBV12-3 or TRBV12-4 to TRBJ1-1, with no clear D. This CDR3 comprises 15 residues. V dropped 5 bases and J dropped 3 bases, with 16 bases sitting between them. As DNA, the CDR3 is TGTGCCAGCAGTCCCCACCGGGCAAGGGACACTGAAGCTTTCTTT. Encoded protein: CASSPHRARDTEAFF.

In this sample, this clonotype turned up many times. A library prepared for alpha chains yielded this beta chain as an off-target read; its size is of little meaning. CDR3 region: CASSLAGSEQFF. The CDR3 DNA reads as TGTGCCAGCAGCTTAGCTGGGAGTGAGCAGTTCTTC. This chain uses TRBV7-9 with TRBJ2-1; possibly TRBD2 for D (5 bases). The V end lost 0 bases, the J end lost 9 bases, and 6 bases lay between the germline ends. Germline V gene sequence: CDR1 SEHNR, CDR2 FQNEAQ (reference sequence). The CDR3 totals 12 residues.

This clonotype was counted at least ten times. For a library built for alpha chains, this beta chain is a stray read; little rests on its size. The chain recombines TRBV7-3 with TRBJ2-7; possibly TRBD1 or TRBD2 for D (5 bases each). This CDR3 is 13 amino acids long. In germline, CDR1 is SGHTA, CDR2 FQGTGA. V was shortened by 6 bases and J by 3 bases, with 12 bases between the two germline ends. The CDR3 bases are TGTGCCAGCAGTAGGGACCGAAACTACGAGCAGTACTTC. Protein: CASSRDRNYEQYF.

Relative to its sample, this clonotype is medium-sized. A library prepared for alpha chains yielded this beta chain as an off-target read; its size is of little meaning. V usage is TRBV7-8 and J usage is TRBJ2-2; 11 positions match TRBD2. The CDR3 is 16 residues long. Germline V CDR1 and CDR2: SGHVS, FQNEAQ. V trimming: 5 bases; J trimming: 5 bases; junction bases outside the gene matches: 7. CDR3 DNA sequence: TGTGCCAGCAGCCCGAGACTAGCGGGGAGGACCGGGGAGCTGTTTTTT. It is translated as CASSPRLAGRTGELFF.

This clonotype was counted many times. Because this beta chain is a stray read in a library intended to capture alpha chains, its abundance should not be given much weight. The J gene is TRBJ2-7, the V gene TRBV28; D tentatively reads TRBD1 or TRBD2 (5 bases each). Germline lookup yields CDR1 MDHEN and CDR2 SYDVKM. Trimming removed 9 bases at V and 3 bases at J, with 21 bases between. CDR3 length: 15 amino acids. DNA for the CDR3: TGTGCCAGTCATAGGGCCGGGGCAGAATACTACGAGCAGTACTTC. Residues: CASHRAGAEYYEQYF. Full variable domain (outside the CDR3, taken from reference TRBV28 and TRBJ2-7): DVKVTQSSRYLVKRTGEKVFLECVQDMDHENMFWYRQDPGLGLRLIYFSYDVKMKEKGDIPEGYSVSREKKERFSLILESASTNQTSMYLCASHRAGAEYYEQYFGPGTRLTVT.

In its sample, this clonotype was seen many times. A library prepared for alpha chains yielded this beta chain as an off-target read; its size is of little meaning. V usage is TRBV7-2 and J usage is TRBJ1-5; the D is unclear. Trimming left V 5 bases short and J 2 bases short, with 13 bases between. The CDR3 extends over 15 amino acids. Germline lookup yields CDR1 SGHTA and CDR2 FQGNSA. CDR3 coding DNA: TGTGCCAGCAGCCAAGAGCCCGGGGGCAATCAGCCCCAGCATTTT. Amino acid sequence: CASSQEPGGNQPQHF.

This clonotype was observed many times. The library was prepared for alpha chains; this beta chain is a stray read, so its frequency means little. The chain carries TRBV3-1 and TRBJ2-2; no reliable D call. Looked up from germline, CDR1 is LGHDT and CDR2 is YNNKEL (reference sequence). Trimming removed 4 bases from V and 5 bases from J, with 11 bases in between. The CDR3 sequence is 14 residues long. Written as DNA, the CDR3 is TGTGCCAGCAGCCCCACCCTGGAGACCGGGGAGCTGTTTTTT. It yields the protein CASSPTLETGELFF.

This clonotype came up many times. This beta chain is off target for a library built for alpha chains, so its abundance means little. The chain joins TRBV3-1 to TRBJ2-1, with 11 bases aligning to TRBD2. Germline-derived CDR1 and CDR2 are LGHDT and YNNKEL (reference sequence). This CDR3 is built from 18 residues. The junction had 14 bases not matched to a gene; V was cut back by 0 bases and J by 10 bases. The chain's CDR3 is CASSQDSLLLAGAQEQFF. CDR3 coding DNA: TGTGCCAGCAGCCAAGACAGCCTGCTACTAGCGGGGGCCCAGGAGCAGTTCTTC.

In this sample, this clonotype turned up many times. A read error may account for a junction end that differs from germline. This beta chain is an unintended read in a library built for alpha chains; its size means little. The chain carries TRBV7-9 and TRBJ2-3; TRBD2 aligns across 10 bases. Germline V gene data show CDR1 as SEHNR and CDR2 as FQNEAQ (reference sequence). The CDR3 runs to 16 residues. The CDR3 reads CASSVASGGSTDTQYF. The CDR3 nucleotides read TGTGCCAGCAGCGTAGCTAGCGGGGGAAGCACAGATACGCAGTATTTT.

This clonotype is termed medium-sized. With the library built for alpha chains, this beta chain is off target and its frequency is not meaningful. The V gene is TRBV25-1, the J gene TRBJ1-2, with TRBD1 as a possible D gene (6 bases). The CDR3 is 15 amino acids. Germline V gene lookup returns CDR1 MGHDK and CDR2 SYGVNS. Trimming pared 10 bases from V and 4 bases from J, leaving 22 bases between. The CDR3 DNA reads TGTGCCACTTTCCTAGGGGGGGGCGTACTCTATGGCTACACCTTC. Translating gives CATFLGGGVLYGYTF.

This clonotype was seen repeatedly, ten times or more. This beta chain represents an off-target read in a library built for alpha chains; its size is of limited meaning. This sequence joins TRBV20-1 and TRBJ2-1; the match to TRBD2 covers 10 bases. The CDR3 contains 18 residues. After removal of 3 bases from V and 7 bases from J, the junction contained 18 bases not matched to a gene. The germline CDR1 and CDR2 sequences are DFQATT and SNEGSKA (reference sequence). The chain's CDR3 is CSARTILAGKALGNEQFF. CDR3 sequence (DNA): TGCAGTGCTAGGACAATACTAGCGGGGAAAGCTTTGGGGAATGAGCAGTTCTTC.